This entry lists 20 T cell receptor beta chains sequenced from one sample in a study of blood T cell repertoires in COVID-19 (TCRdb year 2020). Library construction relied on the immunoSEQ multiplex PCR assay. TCRdb's version of the immuneACCESS table is confined to in-frame rearrangements and falls short of the full clone set. An unresolved V gene accounts for under half of the shortfall where checked; the remainder is of unknown origin. This sample holds under 300,000 clones; 83% were observed only once. The ten largest clones add up to more than 8% of the sample. The specimen sequenced was peripheral blood. These receptors all come from a woman between 45 and 60 years old who had recovered from COVID-19.

The chain carries TRBV6-5 and TRBJ2-7, with 7 bases lining up with TRBD1. The CDR3 sequence is 13 residues long. The V and J ends lost 6 bases and 4 bases, in that order; junction bases with no gene match: 6. Germline loops: CDR1 MNHEY, CDR2 SVGAGI. CDR3 amino acids: CASRPGTEYEQYF. In nucleotides, the CDR3 is TGTGCCAGCAGGCCCGGGACAGAATACGAGCAGTACTTC.

The chain carries TRBV30 and TRBJ1-2; D gene ambiguous. Trimming cost V 7 bases and J 3 bases, with 12 bases left between them. In germline, CDR1 is GTSNPN, CDR2 SVGIG (reference sequence). CDR3 size: 12 residues. The CDR3 here is CASLDGYYGYTF. The DNA for the CDR3 is TGTGCCTCCCTCGACGGGTACTATGGCTACACCTTC.

This clone was recorded once. The chain joins TRBV23-1 to TRBJ2-3; D is perhaps TRBD2 (5 bases). TRBV23-1 counts as an open reading frame of uncertain function. The V end lost 0 bases, the J end lost 0 bases, and 22 bases lay between the germline ends. The CDR3 consists of 20 residues. CDR3 nucleotides: TGCGCCAGCAGTCAATCGAAAGACACTCACGGGGAACTGAGCACAGATACGCAGTATTTT. This sequence encodes CASSQSKDTHGELSTDTQYF.

The chain links TRBV4-3 to TRBJ2-1; 8 positions match TRBD2. CDR1 LGHNA and CDR2 YSLEER come from the germline V gene. The CDR3 sequence is 16 residues long. The V segment lost 1 base and the J segment 9 bases; nucleotides outside the gene matches: 11. The chain's CDR3 is CASSQGPGLGTSEQFF. CDR3 bases: TGCGCCAGCAGCCAAGGACCGGGACTAGGAACTAGTGAGCAGTTCTTC.

V usage is TRBV9 and J usage is TRBJ2-5, with a weak D call TRBD1 (5 bases). CDR1 and CDR2 (germline): SGDLS, YYNGEE. Trimming stripped 5 bases from V and 4 bases from J, with 18 bases between. The CDR3 extends over 15 amino acids. The CDR3 region is CASSPRVDKGETQYF. In DNA form, the CDR3 reads TGTGCCAGCAGTCCCCGGGTGGACAAGGGAGAGACCCAGTACTTC.

The chain recombines TRBV7-9 with TRBJ2-5; 8 bases map to TRBD1. The V segment lost 1 base and the J segment 4 bases; nucleotides outside the gene matches: 8. Germline loops: CDR1 SEHNR, CDR2 FQNEAQ (reference sequence). The CDR3 spans 16 residues. CDR3 sequence (DNA): TGTGCCAGCAGCTTAGTCCGGCAGGGGGCACGAGAGACCCAGTACTTC. Translating it yields CASSLVRQGARETQYF.

CDR3 sequence: CASTLHQVNYGYTF. The CDR3 region has the DNA TGTGCCAGCACCTTACACCAGGTTAACTATGGCTACACCTTC. The chain couples TRBV28 to TRBJ1-2; the D is unclear. Trimming stripped 7 bases from V and 1 base from J, with 13 bases between. Germline V gives CDR1 MDHEN, CDR2 SYDVKM. This CDR3 spans 14 amino acids.

This clone was detected once. V is TRBV2 and J is TRBJ1-1; D ambiguous. CDR1 and CDR2 from the germline V gene are SNHLY and FYNNEI. V dropped 8 bases and J dropped 3 bases, with 7 bases sitting between them. This CDR3 has 11 amino acids. The CDR3 spells CASRADTEAFF. The CDR3 region has the DNA TGTGCCAGCCGCGCTGACACTGAAGCTTTCTTT.

The chain recombines TRBV7-2 with TRBJ1-3; TRBD1 aligns across 8 bases. Germline V gene lookup returns CDR1 SGHTA and CDR2 FQGNSA. V trimming: 3 bases; J trimming: 2 bases; junction bases outside the gene matches: 3. The CDR3 is 15 amino acids. DNA of the CDR3: TGTGCCAGCAGCTTGTCGACAGGGGCTGGAAACACCATATATTTT. Amino acid sequence: CASSLSTGAGNTIYF.

A single count supports this clone. The chain carries TRBV4-3 and TRBJ1-4; D gene unclear. The CDR3 totals 16 residues. Germline V CDR1 and CDR2: LGHNA, YSLEER. V was trimmed by 0 bases and J by 4 bases, leaving 12 bases between them. The CDR3 is CASSQDDTVNNEKLFF. The CDR3 DNA sequence: TGCGCCAGCAGCCAAGATGACACGGTAAATAATGAAAAACTGTTTTTT.

The rearrangement joins TRBV29-1 to TRBJ2-1, with a weak D call TRBD1 (6 bases). Trimming pared 4 bases from V and 1 base from J, leaving 8 bases between. Germline CDR1 is SQVTM and CDR2 is ANQGSEA. The CDR3 sequence is 13 residues long. The CDR3 loop reads CSVAGASYNEQFF. DNA for the CDR3: TGCAGCGTTGCAGGGGCATCCTACAATGAGCAGTTCTTC.

V is TRBV6-5 and J is TRBJ1-2; D call uncertain. Per the germline V gene, CDR1 is MNHEY and CDR2 is SVGAGI. V was cut by 0 bases and J by 6 bases, with 11 bases left in between. This CDR3 is built from 14 residues. In DNA, the CDR3 is TGTGCCAGCAGTTACTCGACCCCTCGGGATGGCTACACCTTC. Protein product: CASSYSTPRDGYTF.

The chain has TRBV3-1 (or the pseudogene TRBV3-2) and TRBJ2-5, with D tentatively TRBD2 (5 bases). Germline V gene data show CDR1 as LGHDT and CDR2 as YNNKEL (reference sequence). The V gene lost 0 bases and the J gene lost 14 bases, with 13 bases spanning the gap. The CDR3 has 12 residues. The CDR3 DNA is TGTGCCAGCAGCCAAGATTCGACTACCTTTTACTTC. Protein sequence: CASSQDSTTFYF.

The V call is TRBV28, the J call TRBJ1-1; 7 bases map to TRBD1. In germline, CDR1 is MDHEN, CDR2 SYDVKM. The V and J ends lost 6 bases and 3 bases, in that order; junction bases with no gene match: 7. CDR3 length: 14 residues. CDR3: CASSPDRVYTEAFF. CDR3 DNA: TGTGCCAGCAGCCCAGACAGGGTTTACACTGAAGCTTTCTTT. The variable domain in full, completed from reference TRBV28 and TRBJ1-1, reads DVKVTQSSRYLVKRTGEKVFLECVQDMDHENMFWYRQDPGLGLRLIYFSYDVKMKEKGDIPEGYSVSREKKERFSLILESASTNQTSMYLCASSPDRVYTEAFFGQGTRLTVV.

A remark on this clone: The same CDR3 can be traced to other DNA sequences in this sample. V usage is TRBV27 and J usage is TRBJ1-1; D is unresolved. Trimming shortened V by 2 bases and J by 1 base, and 5 bases separated the two germline ends. The CDR3 runs 13 residues. Germline values: CDR1 MNHEY, CDR2 SMNVEV (reference sequence). Written as DNA, the CDR3 is TGTGCCAGCAGTTTAAACAGGAACACTGAAGCTTTCTTT. Amino acids: CASSLNRNTEAFF.

The CDR3 coding sequence is TGTGCCAGCAGCTCACCCACCGGGACAACGTACGAGCAGTACTTC. Protein sequence: CASSSPTGTTYEQYF. The chain has TRBV5-4 and TRBJ2-7; D might be TRBD1 (6 bases). The CDR3 totals 15 residues. The germline V gene encodes CDR1 SGHNT and CDR2 YYREEE (reference sequence). V was pared by 3 bases and J by 4 bases, with 17 bases between.

The rearrangement joins TRBV28 to TRBJ2-7; TRBD2 aligns across 9 bases. V was pared by 3 bases and J by 3 bases, with 18 bases of the junction left unmatched. Germline CDR1 reads MDHEN; CDR2 reads SYDVKM. CDR3 size: 19 residues. This chain's CDR3 is CASSFFRYRASGAIYEQYF. In DNA, the CDR3 is TGTGCCAGCAGTTTCTTCCGCTACCGGGCTAGCGGGGCCATCTACGAGCAGTACTTC.

The chain's CDR3 is CASSLERGNNEQFF. The DNA for the CDR3 is TGTGCCAGCAGCTTGGAGCGCGGGAACAATGAGCAGTTCTTC. The chain employs TRBV7-2 and TRBJ2-1; D may be TRBD2 (6 bases). V was trimmed by 3 bases and J by 5 bases, leaving 11 bases between them. The germline V gene encodes CDR1 SGHTA and CDR2 FQGNSA. The CDR3 covers 14 residues.

The chain is built from TRBV7-2 and TRBJ2-5; weak D call: TRBD2 (6 bases). V was trimmed by 2 bases and J by 6 bases, leaving 13 bases between them. The germline CDR1 and CDR2 sequences are SGHTA and FQGNSA. The CDR3 covers 14 residues. CDR3 DNA: TGTGCCAGCAGCTTAAGGGCTAGCGAGCAGACCCAGTACTTC. Its protein is CASSLRASEQTQYF.

This sequence joins TRBV19 and TRBJ1-4; D possibly corresponds to TRBD1 (5 bases). The V gene lost 6 bases and the J gene lost 0 bases, with 14 bases spanning the gap. CDR1 and CDR2 (germline): LNHDA, SQIVND (reference sequence). This CDR3 region has 16 residues. The CDR3 loop is CASRDRGFATNEKLFF. The DNA of the CDR3 is TGTGCCAGTAGGGATCGGGGGTTTGCAACTAATGAAAAACTGTTTTTT.